Below, 13 T cell receptor beta chains from the same sample are listed, as sequenced in a study of response to subunit inactivated influenza vaccine. TCRdb reprocessed the RT-PCR reads with MiXCR, giving one entry per CDR3 protein. The table includes 650,000 to 800,000 distinct CDR3 sequences, about 15% detected once. Source: PBMCs from blood, taken about 14 days before vaccination. The receptors originated from a man in his forties or fifties who received an inactivated influenza vaccine.

The sample holds a few counts of this clonotype. The chain links TRBV15 to TRBJ2-7, with 10 bases identical to TRBD2. Trimming removed 5 bases from V and 4 bases from J; junction bases left unmatched: 5. The germline V gene has CDR1 LNHNV and CDR2 YYDKDF (reference sequence). The CDR3 extends over 14 amino acids. The CDR3 nucleotides read TGTGCCACCAGCGAGGGACTAGCGATTTACGAGCAGTACTTC. Amino acids: CATSEGLAIYEQYF.

The V gene is TRBV18, the J gene TRBJ2-3; the match to TRBD1 covers 9 bases. The CDR3 is 15 amino acids. The trim removed 3 bases at V and 5 bases at J, leaving 6 bases unmatched. Germline assignment: CDR1 KGHSH and CDR2 LQKENI. The CDR3 reads CASSPRTGVGDTQYF. CDR3 in DNA: TGTGCCAGCTCACCCCGGACAGGGGTGGGAGATACGCAGTATTTT. Drawing the rest from reference TRBV18 and TRBJ2-3, the complete variable domain is NAGVMQNPRHLVRRRGQEARLRCSPMKGHSHVYWYRQLPEEGLKFMVYLQKENIIDESGMPKERFSAEFPKEGPSILRIQQVVRGDSAAYFCASSPRTGVGDTQYFGPGTRLTVL.

The sample holds many counts of this clonotype. This sequence joins TRBV3-1 and TRBJ2-1; 14 bases agree with TRBD2. The CDR3 contains 15 residues. Germline assignment: CDR1 LGHDT and CDR2 YNNKEL (reference sequence). V dropped 6 bases and J dropped 6; count of bases not matched to a gene: 4. CDR3 protein: CASSPGTSGSNEQFF. CDR3 nucleotide sequence: TGTGCCAGCAGTCCCGGGACTAGCGGGAGCAATGAGCAGTTCTTC.

This clonotype turned up a few times. The chain recombines TRBV10-3 with TRBJ2-5, with D possibly matching TRBD2 (6 bases). Between the trimmed V and J ends, which lost 6 bases and 3 bases, there was a span of 11 bases. The CDR3 loop spans 13 amino acids. Germline V gene data show CDR1 as ENHRY and CDR2 as SYGVKD. This chain's CDR3 is CAIRARDEETQYF. CDR3 in DNA: TGTGCCATCAGAGCGCGGGACGAAGAGACCCAGTACTTC.

The chain is built from TRBV11-2 and TRBJ2-3; 9 nucleotides align to TRBD1. Trimming cost V 4 bases and J 2 bases; bases outside gene matches: 4. The CDR3 length is 15 residues. The germline gives CDR1 SGHAT, CDR2 FQNNGV. The CDR3 region is CASSSRQGVTDTQYF. The CDR3 nucleotides are TGTGCCAGCAGCTCCCGACAGGGGGTCACAGATACGCAGTATTTT.

The genes are TRBV30 and TRBJ2-2; 11 nucleotides agree with TRBD2. The length of the CDR3 is 16 residues. Germline V CDR1 and CDR2: GTSNPN, SVGIG (reference sequence). With V trimmed by 2 bases and J by 4 bases, 6 bases remained unmatched. This CDR3 is CAWSNGLAGGTGELFF. CDR3 nucleotide sequence: TGTGCCTGGAGTAATGGGCTAGCGGGAGGCACCGGGGAGCTGTTTTTT.

This rearrangement joins TRBV3-1 to TRBJ2-2; TRBD1 matches at 7 bases. The ends lost 3 bases at V and 5 bases at J; junction bases unmatched: 9. In germline, CDR1 is LGHDT, CDR2 YNNKEL (reference sequence). The CDR3 is 16 residues long. CDR3 region: CASSHPGGQVTGELFF. Here the CDR3 DNA reads TGTGCCAGCAGCCACCCCGGAGGACAGGTTACCGGGGAGCTGTTTTTT. The full variable domain, rest sourced from reference TRBV3-1 and TRBJ2-2, is DTAVSQTPKYLVTQMGNDKSIKCEQNLGHDTMYWYKQDSKKFLKIMFSYNNKELIINETVPNRFSPKSPDKAHLNLHINSLELGDSAVYFCASSHPGGQVTGELFFGEGSRLTVL.

CDR3 sequence: CASSTGTSRRTEAFF. The CDR3 region has the DNA TGTGCCAGCAGCACCGGGACCTCACGACGCACTGAAGCTTTCTTT. The rearrangement uses TRBV28 and TRBJ1-1; perhaps TRBD1 as D (5 bases). CDR1 and CDR2 (germline): MDHEN, SYDVKM. V was clipped by 6 bases and J by 4 bases, with 18 bases between them. The CDR3 has 15 amino acids.

V usage is TRBV29-1 and J usage is TRBJ2-1, with 10 bases lining up with TRBD1. The CDR3 loop spans 14 amino acids. Per the germline V gene, CDR1 is SQVTM and CDR2 is ANQGSEA. The ends lost 8 bases at V and 5 bases at J; junction bases unmatched: 9. The CDR3 spells CSTRGQGSHNEQFF. The CDR3 nucleotides are TGCAGCACTAGGGGACAGGGGTCGCACAATGAGCAGTTCTTC.

This clonotype was counted between two and nine times. The CDR3 loop reads CSARGREGEVVMINEQFF. The CDR3, as DNA: TGCAGTGCTAGAGGGCGGGAGGGCGAAGTGGTGATGATCAATGAGCAGTTCTTC. The chain couples TRBV20-1 to TRBJ2-1, with 9 bases that match TRBD2. This CDR3 has 18 residues. With 1 base clipped from V and 6 bases from J, the junction kept 16 bases outside the gene matches. In germline, CDR1 is DFQATT, CDR2 SNEGSKA (reference sequence).

This clonotype was counted a few times. The chain uses TRBV7-9 and TRBJ1-3; no reliable D call. V was shortened by 3 bases and J by 4 bases, with 10 bases between the two germline ends. Germline loops: CDR1 SEHNR, CDR2 FQNEAQ (reference sequence). The CDR3 totals 14 residues. The CDR3 bases are TGTGCCAGCAGCTTTGAAACAATCGGAAACACCATATATTTT. Translation gives CASSFETIGNTIYF.

The rearrangement links TRBV4-3 to TRBJ1-2; D is uncertain. CDR3 length: 14 residues. Germline CDR1 LGHNA, CDR2 YSLEER. V shed 0 bases and J shed 4 bases, with 9 bases lying between them. In nucleotides, the CDR3 is TGCGCCAGCAGCCAAGATCGAGGTCCCTATGGCTACACCTTC. It yields the protein CASSQDRGPYGYTF.

There are a few counts of this clonotype. This chain links TRBV20-1 with TRBJ2-1, with 10 bases matching TRBD2. V was pared by 5 bases and J by 6 bases, with 10 bases of the junction left unmatched. CDR1 is DFQATT and CDR2 is SNEGSKA in the germline V gene (reference sequence). CDR3 length equals 15 residues. CDR3 sequence (DNA): TGCAGTGCTCAGAGTAGCGGGAGGCTCTCCAATGAGCAGTTCTTC. Amino acids: CSAQSSGRLSNEQFF.